Listed here is a single T cell receptor beta chain. Its cognate antigen has yet to be identified. No clone much larger than this one lies a single base away; base qualities are absent. A single peripheral blood draw of around 100 mL on average was collected from each donor into heparinised tubes. A BD FACSAria II was used to sort naive, central memory, regulatory and stem cell-like memory CD4+ T cells with a panel that included CD45RO, CCR7, CD25, CD127, CD95 and CD27. All sorted populations exceeded 95% purity. Right away, PBMCs were isolated by Lymphoprep density gradient centrifugation and were stained directly, with no culture step. So that batch effects would be minimized, each experiment stained and sorted samples in pairs, pairing one healthy donor with one patient. The data stem from a study of beta chain features in type 1 diabetes (dated by TCRdb to the late 2010s). Regarding the complete study: Patients and healthy donors did not differ in mean age, gender distribution, total cell number or subset yield. A total of roughly 100 million sorted cells were examined across all samples, and the number of cells per subset was strongly correlated with RNA yield. The study compared TCRB repertoires of sorted circulating CD4+ T cell subsets between recently diagnosed type 1 diabetes patients and matched healthy donors. Regulatory and stem cell-like memory subsets were isolated from only 8 patients and roughly 8 healthy donors, whereas naive and central memory subsets came from all 30 or so donors.

The research as a whole found: Because cDNA rather than genomic DNA was sequenced, highly expressing activated cells could have been over-represented, although no difference in activation and CD3 levels was found between groups. Naive, central memory and regulatory TCRB repertoires appeared to be more similar among patients than among healthy donors. In all four CD4+ subsets, TCRB CDR3 length was moderately but significantly shorter in type 1 diabetes patients. Patients with type 1 diabetes made fewer insertions and deleted more nucleotides at VDJ recombination sites, implying thymic rearrangement abnormalities. PCR may preferentially amplify shorter templates, but because patient and control samples were amplified and corrected together, any resulting skew would affect both groups equally. Because small numbers of individuals were included in the HLA sub-analyses, any influence of HLA type on TCRB rearrangement was left unresolved.

The CDR3 covers 12 residues, taking in both the cysteine and the phenylalanine. Of all the DNA, just the CDR3 is kept, 36 bases in frame from base 1. As encoded in the germline V gene (reference sequence), CDR1 is SEHNR while CDR2 is FQNEAQ. Trimming removed 5 bases from V and 5 bases from J, leaving 8 bases between the germline ends. The High Capacity cDNA Reverse Transcription Kit was used to reverse transcribe all of the isolated RNA, meaning that expressed TCRB transcripts were what got sequenced. Naive, central memory and regulatory T cell samples underwent deep immunoSEQ sequencing, averaging approximately 3.5 million total reads per sample. Sorted cells were lysed in RLT buffer and RNA was extracted with DNase-treated RNeasy Micro or Mini kits, depending on cell number. To prevent cross-contamination, every cell subset was processed on its own, while patient and healthy donor samples were processed together. Using the immunoSEQ multiplex PCR, TCRB sequences were amplified from cDNA into 87-bp fragments spanning the CDR3 region. Amplicons were sequenced on the Illumina HiSeq platform. Concerning the study's data processing: Synthetic template baselines were used to correct PCR bias computationally, reads within Hamming distance 2 were collapsed, and singletons that could not be merged were discarded. By aligning reads against IMGT, V, D and J genes, CDR3 length, and insertions or deletions at six rearrangement sites were assigned. Clonotype counts were normalized to sorted cell number within each subset before computing true diversity and Gini coefficients with the tcR R package. The overlap coefficient, calculated on TCRB nucleotide sequences, was used to measure repertoire sharing. Entries here come from immuneACCESS through TCRdb and include only in-frame sequences with V and J called. Some clones fail to appear in such tables; in the studies checked, an unresolved V gene covers under half of the shortfall, and the cause of the remainder is unknown. V and J calls and clone size are those listed in that table; D and trimming were worked out from the DNA. A total of a few hundred thousand clones appear in this sample, 9.6% of them only once. Together, the top ten hold less than 0.65% of the sample.

The sample consisted of central memory CD4+ T cells from blood. The chain uses TRBV7-9 and TRBJ2-3, with the D gene call left open. The sequence derives from a man aged 30 to 39 with type 1 diabetes. Here the CDR3 is given as CASSPWGDTQYF. The sequenced DNA: TGTGCCAGCAGCCCATGGGGAGATACGCAGTATTTT.